These 31 T cell receptor beta chains share one sample of origin, sequenced in a study of T-cell memory formation after mild COVID-19 (dated by TCRdb to about 2021). Libraries were made using 5' RACE. These reads were obtained on an Illumina NovaSeq 6000. The public reads were run again by TCRdb, first through fastp at Q25 and then through MiXCR, and only productive beta chains were kept. CDR3 protein sequences are deduplicated, and each keeps its most common genes and DNA. This sample comprises around 2,500 distinct CDR3 sequences, over 65% of them detected only once. 9.2% of the sample belongs to the ten largest clones. Sequenced input: PBMCs or a T cell subset sorted from them (not recorded which). These receptors came from an adult who had mild COVID-19 (a few samples of this study predate the infection). The sample titles of this study are shuffled in the database, so cell type and time point are left out.

The genes are TRBV4-1 and TRBJ2-3, with a possible D match to TRBD2 (5 bases). The V and J ends lost 1 base and 1 base respectively, with 9 bases between them. Per germline, CDR1 MGHRA and CDR2 YSYEKL. This CDR3 contains 15 residues. In DNA, the CDR3 is TGCGCCAGCAGCCAAGTTAGCGAGGGCACAGATACGCAGTATTTT. Its protein product is CASSQVSEGTDTQYF.

The V call is TRBV7-9, the J call TRBJ2-3, with a weak D call TRBD1 (6 bases). The length of the CDR3 is 16 residues. The ends were cut back, 5 bases at V and 0 bases at J, with 15 bases in the middle. Germline CDR1 SEHNR, CDR2 FQNEAQ (reference sequence). The chain's CDR3 is CASSQPPGASTDTQYF. The CDR3 coding sequence is TGTGCCAGCAGCCAGCCACCAGGGGCTAGCACAGATACGCAGTATTTT.

In its sample, this clonotype was seen once. The chain links TRBV4-2 to TRBJ2-1; D may correspond to TRBD1 or TRBD2 (5 bases each). The CDR3 is 15 residues long. Trimming stripped 5 bases from V and 5 bases from J, with 16 bases between. The germline V gene encodes CDR1 LGHNA and CDR2 YNFKEQ. CDR3 DNA: TGTGCCAGCAGCAACCGGGACCAGAGGGACAATGAGCAGTTCTTC. This sequence encodes CASSNRDQRDNEQFF.

This clonotype is large within its sample. The rearrangement joins TRBV7-9 to TRBJ1-6; 7 bases match TRBD1. This CDR3 has 12 amino acids. Germline V CDR1 and CDR2: SEHNR, FQNEAQ (reference sequence). V lost 6 bases to trimming and J lost 10 bases; unmatched junction nucleotides: 3. The CDR3 DNA reads TGTGCCAGCAGTGACAGGGACTCACCCCTCCACTTT. This encodes CASSDRDSPLHF. The full variable domain, completed using reference TRBV7-9 and TRBJ1-6, is DTGVSQNPRHKITKRGQNVTFRCDPISEHNRLYWYRQTLGQGPEFLTYFQNEAQLEKSRLLSDRFSAERPKGSFSTLEIQRTEQGDSAMYLCASSDRDSPLHFGNGTRLTVT.

The chain uses TRBV7-8 and TRBJ2-3; weak D call: TRBD2 (6 bases). Trimming left V 1 base short and J 2 bases short, with 10 bases between. The CDR3 is made up of 15 amino acids. From germline, CDR1 is SGHVS and CDR2 FQNEAQ. The DNA for the CDR3 is TGTGCCAGCAGCTTAGAAGGACTAATCACAGATACGCAGTATTTT. Translated, it gives CASSLEGLITDTQYF.

V gene TRBV24-1 combines with J gene TRBJ1-1, with D hard to call. The germline V and J ends were trimmed by 0 bases and 4 bases, with 5 bases remaining between them. Germline assignment: CDR1 KGHDR and CDR2 SFDVKD. The CDR3 runs 13 residues. CDR3 sequence (DNA): TGTGCCACCAGTGATTTGGGCGGCACTGAAGCTTTCTTT. Translation gives CATSDLGGTEAFF.

This clonotype turned up a few times. This rearrangement joins TRBV25-1 to TRBJ2-3; D possibly corresponds to TRBD1 (6 bases). Germline CDR1 and CDR2: MGHDK and SYGVNS. V lost 7 bases to trimming and J lost 1 base, with 12 bases between them. The CDR3 runs 14 residues. The CDR3: CASTSGAGTDTQYF. CDR3 sequence (DNA): TGTGCCAGCACATCAGGGGCTGGCACAGATACGCAGTATTTT. The variable domain in full, with the rest retrieved from reference TRBV25-1 and TRBJ2-3, is EADIYQTPRYLVIGTGKKITLECSQTMGHDKMYWYQQDPGMELHLIHYSYGVNSTEKGDLSSESTVSRIRTEHFPLTLESARPSHTSQYLCASTSGAGTDTQYFGPGTRLTVL.

For the CDR3, the DNA is TGTGCCAGCAGCCCCGGGACAGGGGGCTTTTCACCCCTCCACTTT. This gives the protein CASSPGTGGFSPLHF. V gene TRBV7-2 combines with J gene TRBJ1-6; 12 bases agree with TRBD1. The germline V gene has CDR1 SGHTA and CDR2 FQGNSA. The CDR3 runs 15 residues. After removal of 5 bases from V and 9 bases from J, the junction contained 5 bases not matched to a gene.

The rearrangement joins TRBV5-6 to TRBJ2-1; 7 bases fit TRBD2. CDR1 is SGHDT, CDR2 YYEEEE, per germline. There are 15 residues in the CDR3. Trimming at V came to 4 bases and at J to 3 bases, leaving 7 bases not matched to a gene. In DNA form, the CDR3 reads TGTGCCAGCAGCCGGGGAGCGGGGAGCTACAATGAGCAGTTCTTC. Translated, it gives CASSRGAGSYNEQFF.

The chain joins TRBV6-6 to TRBJ2-4; D not certain. CDR1 and CDR2 (germline): MNHNY, SVGAGI (reference sequence). V shed 0 bases and J shed 0 bases, with 12 bases lying between them. This CDR3 has 17 residues. CDR3 loop: CASSYSVGSQAKNIQYF. The CDR3 coding sequence is TGTGCCAGCAGTTACTCGGTAGGGTCCCAAGCCAAAAACATTCAGTACTTC.

J is TRBJ2-7 and V is TRBV7-9; D unclear. Germline V gene sequence: CDR1 SEHNR, CDR2 FQNEAQ (reference sequence). V lost 0 bases, J lost 2 bases, and 11 bases lay in between. This CDR3 region has 15 residues. The CDR3: CASSLAGTATYEQYF. CDR3 nucleotide sequence: TGTGCCAGCAGCTTAGCGGGTACGGCTACCTACGAGCAGTACTTC.

This clonotype is classed as large. The chain links TRBV29-1 to TRBJ1-1, with 8 bases that match TRBD1. Germline V lookup: CDR1 SQVTM, CDR2 ANQGSEA. The CDR3 totals 12 residues. The ends lost 7 bases at V and 4 bases at J; junction bases unmatched: 5. The CDR3 DNA reads as TGCAGCGGGAGACAGGGGAGCACTGAAGCTTTCTTT. This translates into CSGRQGSTEAFF.

This clonotype showed up just once. V gene TRBV4-1 combines with J gene TRBJ2-7; 9 bases align to TRBD2. The CDR3 has 16 amino acids. Unmatched junction bases numbered 10, after V lost 3 bases and J lost 4 bases. In germline, CDR1 is MGHRA, CDR2 YSYEKL. In nucleotides, the CDR3 is TGCGCCAGCAGCCAGTTCGCGCTAGCGGGACCTTACGAGCAGTACTTC. Amino acid sequence: CASSQFALAGPYEQYF.

The chain joins TRBV15 to TRBJ2-5; D call uncertain. The V and J ends lost 0 bases and 0 bases respectively, with 11 bases between them. The CDR3 covers 16 residues. CDR1 and CDR2 (germline): LNHNV, YYDKDF (reference sequence). The CDR3 DNA is TGTGCCACCAGCAGAGATCTTCCCGCCAACCAAGAGACCCAGTACTTC. This gives the protein CATSRDLPANQETQYF.

The gene calls are TRBV9 and TRBJ2-3; tentatively, D is TRBD1 or TRBD2 (5 bases each). The CDR3 covers 15 residues. Between the trimmed V and J ends, which lost 4 bases and 2 bases, there was a span of 14 bases. The germline V gene has CDR1 SGDLS and CDR2 YYNGEE. The CDR3 sequence: CASSPTGAITDTQYF. The CDR3 nucleotides are TGTGCCAGCAGCCCCACCGGGGCGATCACAGATACGCAGTATTTT.

The rearrangement links TRBV7-9 to TRBJ2-3; unclear D gene. Between the trimmed V and J ends, which lost 4 bases and 6 bases, there was a span of 11 bases. The germline CDR1 and CDR2 sequences are SEHNR and FQNEAQ (reference sequence). The CDR3 loop spans 13 amino acids. In nucleotides, the CDR3 is TGTGCCAGCAGCTCTCTAATAGAGGATACGCAGTATTTT. Its protein product is CASSSLIEDTQYF.

The rearrangement links TRBV12-3 or TRBV12-4 to TRBJ1-5, with a weak D call TRBD1 (6 bases). V was cut by 6 bases and J by 3 bases, with 12 bases left in between. This CDR3 contains 14 residues. CDR3 nucleotides: TGTGCCAGCAGCTCCCAGGGACACAATCAGCCCCAGCATTTT. This translates into CASSSQGHNQPQHF.

This sequence joins TRBV12-3 or TRBV12-4 and TRBJ2-7; the D call may be TRBD1 or TRBD2 (5 bases each). V was trimmed by 2 bases and J by 1 base, leaving 9 bases between them. The CDR3 is 14 residues long. CDR3 DNA sequence: TGTGCCAGCAGTTTATTTGGGGGATCCTACGAGCAGTACTTC. The encoded protein is CASSLFGGSYEQYF.

This chain connects TRBV20-1 to TRBJ2-7, with a weak D call TRBD2 (5 bases). CDR1 and CDR2 from the germline V gene are DFQATT and SNEGSKA (reference sequence). Trimming cost V 6 bases and J 4 bases, with 16 bases left between them. The CDR3 runs to 13 residues. In nucleotides, the CDR3 is TGCAGTGCCGGAAAGACTACTTGGTACGAGCAGTACTTC. Its translation is CSAGKTTWYEQYF.

The rearrangement links TRBV5-1 to TRBJ1-6; D might be TRBD1 (6 bases). CDR3 length: 15 amino acids. Germline lookup yields CDR1 SGHRS and CDR2 YFSETQ. Trimming took 0 bases from V and 4 from J, leaving 8 bases between them. Here the CDR3 DNA reads TGCGCCAGCAGCTTGGGCAGGGGATATAATTCACCCCTCCACTTT. Translated, it gives CASSLGRGYNSPLHF.

V and J are TRBV15 and TRBJ1-5; D gene unclear. Per the germline V gene, CDR1 is LNHNV and CDR2 is YYDKDF (reference sequence). There are 15 residues in the CDR3. Deletions cut 5 bases from V and 0 bases from J, with 11 bases between. The CDR3 nucleotides are TGTGCCACCAGCCCTCCAAACTATAGCAATCAGCCCCAGCATTTT. Translating gives CATSPPNYSNQPQHF.

In this sample, this clonotype turned up once. The chain has TRBV27 and TRBJ2-7, with D unresolved. This CDR3 comprises 13 residues. The germline V gene encodes CDR1 MNHEY and CDR2 SMNVEV (reference sequence). V was clipped by 5 bases and J by 1 base, with 9 bases between them. The CDR3: CASSHGPSYEQYV. For the CDR3, the DNA is TGTGCCAGCAGTCACGGGCCATCCTACGAGCAGTACGTC.

This clonotype rates as medium-sized. The chain has TRBV19 and TRBJ2-2, with D possibly called TRBD1 or TRBD2 (5 bases each). The V end was cut by 8 bases, the J end by 6 bases, with 13 bases between. The CDR3 has 13 residues. The V gene's germline CDR1 is LNHDA and CDR2 SQIVND (reference sequence). The CDR3 sequence: CASSFTGPGELFF. CDR3 bases: TGTGCCAGTTCATTTACGGGGCCCGGGGAGCTGTTTTTT.

This clonotype is labeled medium-sized (0.01 to 0.1%). This rearrangement joins TRBV3-1 to TRBJ2-5; D possibly corresponds to TRBD1 (6 bases). Trimming removed 4 bases at V and 2 bases at J, with 14 bases between. The germline V gene has CDR1 LGHDT and CDR2 YNNKEL (reference sequence). The CDR3 has 15 amino acids. The chain's CDR3 is CASSLPGQGQETQYF. In DNA form, the CDR3 reads TGTGCCAGCAGCCTCCCGGGGCAGGGGCAAGAGACCCAGTACTTC.

By its share, this clonotype is large. The chain employs TRBV4-1 and TRBJ1-1; D is undetermined. The V gene's germline CDR1 is MGHRA and CDR2 YSYEKL. CDR3 length equals 14 residues. V lost 0 bases and J 1 base, leaving 6 bases between the germline ends. The CDR3 here is CASSQDPGNTEAFF. CDR3 nucleotide sequence: TGCGCCAGCAGCCAAGATCCGGGGAACACTGAAGCTTTCTTT.

The chain combines TRBV6-2 or TRBV6-3 with TRBJ2-7, with TRBD2 identical over 10 bases. Germline CDR1 is MNHEY and CDR2 is SVGEGT. The trim removed 0 bases at V and 5 bases at J, leaving 4 bases unmatched. The CDR3 is 15 amino acids. The CDR3 here is CASSYSTLAGDEQYV. CDR3 DNA: TGTGCCAGCAGTTACTCGACTCTAGCGGGGGACGAGCAGTACGTC.

The J gene is TRBJ2-2, the V gene TRBV7-6; D may correspond to TRBD1 or TRBD2 (5 bases each). CDR3 size: 15 residues. Germline V gives CDR1 SGHVS, CDR2 FNYEAQ. Deletions cut 8 bases from V and 1 base from J, with 14 bases between. The CDR3 coding sequence is TGTGCCAGCGGGACCGGGATAAGGAACACCGGGGAGCTGTTTTTT. It is translated as CASGTGIRNTGELFF.

The chain uses TRBV20-1 and TRBJ2-5; tentatively, D is TRBD1 (5 bases). CDR1 and CDR2 (germline): DFQATT, SNEGSKA (reference sequence). This CDR3 region has 15 residues. The V end was cut by 1 base, the J end by 1 base, with 13 bases between. In DNA form, the CDR3 reads TGCAGTGCTAGAGTGCCAGGTGGGGCCCAAGAGACCCAGTACTTC. Protein: CSARVPGGAQETQYF.

This clonotype was detected only once. The chain recombines TRBV30 with TRBJ2-7; D gene uncertain. In germline, CDR1 is GTSNPN, CDR2 SVGIG (reference sequence). V was clipped by 3 bases and J by 5 bases, with 14 bases between them. The CDR3 length is 13 residues. The CDR3 DNA follows: TGTGCCTGGAGGCACTGGTTGGAAAACGAGCAGTACTTC. Translating it yields CAWRHWLENEQYF.

This clonotype rates as large. The J gene is TRBJ2-1, the V gene TRBV6-4; TRBD1 is a possible D gene (6 bases). This CDR3 contains 16 residues. The ends were cut back, 5 bases at V and 10 bases at J, with 24 bases in the middle. The germline gives CDR1 MRHNA, CDR2 SNTAGT. The CDR3 bases are TGTGCCAGCAGTAACTTACAGGGTATCCCATCCGGGGAGCAGTTCTTC. It yields the protein CASSNLQGIPSGEQFF.

Written as DNA, the CDR3 is TGCGCCAGCAGCCAAGTCTCCGGGGAGGGTAATGAAAAACTGTTTTTT. Translating it yields CASSQVSGEGNEKLFF. V usage is TRBV4-1 and J usage is TRBJ1-4; D gene uncertain. Deletions cut 1 base from V and 4 bases from J, with 13 bases between. Germline V gives CDR1 MGHRA, CDR2 YSYEKL. The CDR3 is made up of 16 amino acids.